Shown below are 20 T cell receptor beta chains from a single sample sequenced in a study of shared clonotypes between healthy human individuals. TCRdb keeps only in-frame clones here, not all; method: immunoSEQ multiplex PCR. Among some 900,000 clones listed, over 60% were seen once. The sequencing sample was made of memory CD4+ T cells sorted from blood. Subset here: CD45RA-negative fraction. Receptors were obtained from a man aged 18 to 29 in good health.

This rearrangement joins TRBV2 to TRBJ1-2; 9 nucleotides line up with TRBD1. In germline, CDR1 is SNHLY, CDR2 FYNNEI. This CDR3 is 12 amino acids long. The J segment lost 8 bases and the V segment lost 4 bases, leaving 2 bases of the junction unmatched. CDR3 bases: TGTGCCAGCAGTGTGGGACAGGGAGGCTACACCTTC. Its protein product is CASSVGQGGYTF.

This clone was observed a handful of times. This chain joins TRBV25-1 and TRBJ1-4; 10 bases agree with TRBD1. The germline V gene encodes CDR1 MGHDK and CDR2 SYGVNS. This CDR3 comprises 14 residues. V was clipped by 5 bases and J by 7 bases; unmatched bases: 4. The CDR3 bases are TGTGCCAGCAGTCTGGGACAGGGGACTGAAAAACTGTTTTTT. Translation: CASSLGQGTEKLFF. Full variable domain (missing parts from reference TRBV25-1 and TRBJ1-4): EADIYQTPRYLVIGTGKKITLECSQTMGHDKMYWYQQDPGMELHLIHYSYGVNSTEKGDLSSESTVSRIRTEHFPLTLESARPSHTSQYLCASSLGQGTEKLFFGSGTQLSVL.

A word on this clone: This sample also contains other DNA sequences that code for the same CDR3. V is TRBV7-9 and J is TRBJ2-3, with TRBD1 matching over 7 bases. The CDR3 runs to 15 residues. V lost 1 base, J lost 1 base, and 2 bases stayed unmatched. CDR1 is SEHNR and CDR2 is FQNEAQ in the germline V gene (reference sequence). DNA of the CDR3: TGTGCCAGCAGCTTAGGTGGGACAGGCACAGATACGCAGTATTTT. It encodes CASSLGGTGTDTQYF.

The V call is TRBV6-4, the J call TRBJ1-5; D call uncertain. The CDR3 loop spans 14 amino acids. The germline V gene encodes CDR1 MRHNA and CDR2 SNTAGT. V dropped 6 bases and J dropped 3 bases, with 12 bases sitting between them. The CDR3 protein is CASRPQDSNQPQHF. The CDR3 region has the DNA TGTGCCAGCAGACCTCAGGATTCCAATCAGCCCCAGCATTTT.

This clone was found once. The V and J genes are TRBV9 and TRBJ2-1; the match to TRBD2 covers 9 bases. Per the germline V gene, CDR1 is SGDLS and CDR2 is YYNGEE. V gave up 2 bases and J gave up 8 bases; unmatched junction bases: 11. This CDR3 has 16 residues. CDR3 in amino acids: CASSVSGGRAGDEQFF. CDR3 sequence (DNA): TGTGCCAGCAGCGTGTCCGGCGGGAGGGCCGGGGATGAGCAGTTCTTC.

This chain connects TRBV19 to TRBJ1-5; D remains ambiguous. The germline V and J ends were trimmed by 6 bases and 0 bases, with 9 bases remaining between them. Germline lookup yields CDR1 LNHDA and CDR2 SQIVND (reference sequence). This CDR3 spans 14 amino acids. For the CDR3, the DNA is TGTGCCAGTAGGTCAGGCAATAGCAATCAGCCCCAGCATTTT. The encoded protein is CASRSGNSNQPQHF.

The chain combines TRBV19 with TRBJ2-4, with 10 bases aligning to TRBD1. With 6 bases clipped from V and 7 bases from J, the junction kept 3 bases outside the gene matches. This CDR3 has 13 amino acids. Germline CDR1 and CDR2: LNHDA and SQIVND (reference sequence). The CDR3 loop is CASSLGQGNIQYF. The CDR3 DNA is TGTGCCAGTAGCCTGGGACAGGGGAACATTCAGTACTTC.

This clone was counted only a few times. This chain links TRBV2 with TRBJ1-1; 7 nucleotides align to TRBD1. The trim removed 9 bases at V and 1 base at J, leaving 5 bases unmatched. This CDR3 is 13 amino acids long. Germline lookup yields CDR1 SNHLY and CDR2 FYNNEI. CDR3 bases: TGTGCCAGTAAGGGACAGCGGAACACTGAAGCTTTCTTT. This sequence encodes CASKGQRNTEAFF.

The rearrangement links TRBV6-4 to TRBJ2-3; TRBD1 agrees at 12 bases. CDR1 MRHNA and CDR2 SNTAGT come from the germline V gene. The CDR3 is 16 residues long. With 4 bases clipped from V and 4 bases from J, the junction kept 6 bases outside the gene matches. CDR3 amino acids: CASSAGTGGRADTQYF. The DNA for the CDR3 is TGTGCCAGCAGTGCCGGGACAGGGGGCAGAGCAGATACGCAGTATTTT.

This clone was picked up a small number of times. The V gene is TRBV7-2, the J gene TRBJ1-6; 8 bases match TRBD1. V was clipped by 6 bases and J by 9 bases; unmatched bases: 7. The CDR3 extends over 14 amino acids. The germline V gene has CDR1 SGHTA and CDR2 FQGNSA. The CDR3 DNA reads TGTGCCAGCAGGCGACAGGGGTTTACTTCACCCCTCCACTTT. It translates to CASRRQGFTSPLHF.

This clone has a handful of counts. This rearrangement joins TRBV18 to TRBJ2-2; TRBD2 aligns across 9 bases. Germline V CDR1 and CDR2: KGHSH, LQKENI. After removal of 4 bases from V and 6 bases from J, the junction contained 0 bases not matched to a gene. The length of the CDR3 is 13 residues. CDR3 protein: CASSLAGAGELFF. CDR3 nucleotide sequence: TGTGCCAGCTCACTAGCGGGAGCCGGGGAGCTGTTTTTT.

This clone was counted a few times. This chain uses TRBV6-4 with TRBJ1-5, with 8 bases that match TRBD1. From germline, CDR1 is MRHNA and CDR2 SNTAGT. The CDR3 spans 15 residues. With 5 bases clipped from V and 0 bases from J, the junction kept 3 bases outside the gene matches. CDR3 residues: CASSPGGYSNQPQHF. CDR3 nucleotides: TGTGCCAGCAGTCCAGGGGGCTATAGCAATCAGCCCCAGCATTTT.

In its sample, this clone was seen once. This chain links TRBV2 with TRBJ2-6; D gene unclear. Germline V gene data show CDR1 as SNHLY and CDR2 as FYNNEI. The CDR3 consists of 15 residues. The V gene lost 2 bases and the J gene lost 1 base, with 6 bases spanning the gap. The CDR3 loop is CASSEQESGANVLTF. The DNA of the CDR3 is TGTGCCAGCAGTGAACAGGAGTCTGGGGCCAACGTCCTGACTTTC.

The V and J genes are TRBV5-1 and TRBJ1-3, with unresolved D. Trimming took off 0 bases at V and 10 bases at J, with 11 bases between the two ends. CDR1 and CDR2 (germline): SGHRS, YFSETQ. The CDR3 sequence is 13 residues long. The CDR3 sequence: CASSLAATGTIYF. CDR3 coding DNA: TGCGCCAGCAGCTTGGCCGCTACTGGGACCATATATTTT. The full variable domain, with the rest looked up from reference TRBV5-1 and TRBJ1-3, is KAGVTQTPRYLIKTRGQQVTLSCSPISGHRSVSWYQQTPGQGLQFLFEYFSETQRNKGNFPGRFSGRQFSNSRSEMNVSTLELGDSALYLCASSLAATGTIYFGEGSWLTVV.

The chain couples TRBV19 to TRBJ1-2, with D possibly matching TRBD1 (6 bases). The CDR3 runs to 14 residues. Germline loops: CDR1 LNHDA, CDR2 SQIVND (reference sequence). The germline V and J ends were trimmed by 5 bases and 1 base, with 11 bases remaining between them. The CDR3 region is CASSRGGLNYGYTF. The CDR3 DNA reads TGTGCCAGTAGTCGTGGGGGGCTTAACTATGGCTACACCTTC.

This clone was detected ten times or more. The genes are TRBV4-1 and TRBJ2-3; perhaps TRBD2 as D (5 bases). V gave up 0 bases and J gave up 2 bases, with 15 bases separating them. The CDR3 consists of 17 residues. Germline V gives CDR1 MGHRA, CDR2 YSYEKL. CDR3 in DNA: TGCGCCAGCAGCCAAGATCATAAAGGAGGCCTCACAGATACGCAGTATTTT. Its protein product is CASSQDHKGGLTDTQYF.

V and J are TRBV5-1 and TRBJ2-7; TRBD2 might be the D (6 bases). Germline CDR1 and CDR2: SGHRS and YFSETQ. V lost 3 bases and J 4 bases, leaving 17 bases between the germline ends. The CDR3 extends over 15 amino acids. The CDR3, as DNA: TGCGCCAGCAGCTCTATCGGGGGTGTCTATTACGAGCAGTACTTC. Protein sequence: CASSSIGGVYYEQYF.

This clone was observed at least ten times. This CDR3 is also generated by other DNA sequences in the sample. The chain carries TRBV5-1 and TRBJ1-1, with D maybe TRBD1 (6 bases). CDR3 size: 15 residues. The V and J ends lost 2 bases and 2 bases respectively, with 13 bases between them. CDR1 is SGHRS and CDR2 is YFSETQ in the germline V gene. CDR3 sequence reads: CASSLMGHLNTEAFF. The DNA for the CDR3 is TGCGCCAGCAGCTTAATGGGACACTTAAACACTGAAGCTTTCTTT.

The chain has TRBV6-4 and TRBJ1-6; D not resolved. CDR1 is MRHNA, CDR2 SNTAGT, per germline. CDR3 length equals 12 residues. The V and J ends lost 3 bases and 7 bases respectively, with 4 bases between them. The CDR3 sequence is CASSEGNSPLHF. DNA for the CDR3: TGTGCCAGCAGTGAAGGGAATTCACCCCTCCACTTT.

The V and J genes are TRBV9 and TRBJ2-5, with no clear D. Trimming took off 4 bases at V and 3 bases at J, with 16 bases between the two ends. CDR1 is SGDLS, CDR2 YYNGEE, per germline. This CDR3 comprises 15 residues. The CDR3 spells CASSPTVRPEETQYF. For the CDR3, the DNA is TGTGCCAGCAGCCCCACGGTGAGACCCGAAGAGACCCAGTACTTC.